The 18 T cell receptor beta chains listed next were all sequenced from one sample in a study of blood T cell repertoires in COVID-19. The data were produced by immunoSEQ multiplex PCR, yet TCRdb's version contains in-frame clones alone and is incomplete. Of about 260,000 clones listed, around 80% are singletons. The sample consisted of PBMCs or T cells enriched from blood (not recorded which). Receptors were obtained from a man in his thirties or forties with acute COVID-19.

This clone was detected a few times. CDR3 DNA: TGTGCCAGTAGTATCCTTAAGGGACAGATCTCCTACAATGAGCAGTTCTTC. Residues: CASSILKGQISYNEQFF. The chain employs TRBV19 and TRBJ2-1, with TRBD1 matching 7 bases. V was pared by 3 bases and J by 0 bases, with 8 bases of the junction left unmatched. CDR3 length equals 17 residues. Germline CDR1 LNHDA, CDR2 SQIVND (reference sequence). Full variable domain (remainder filled in from reference TRBV19 and TRBJ2-1): DGGITQSPKYLFRKEGQNVTLSCEQNLNHDAMYWYRQDPGQGLRLIYYSQIVNDFQKGDIAEGYSVSREKKESFPLTVTSAQKNPTAFYLCASSILKGQISYNEQFFGPGTRLTVL.

This chain links TRBV5-1 with TRBJ2-7, with D maybe TRBD1 (6 bases). Germline V lookup: CDR1 SGHRS, CDR2 YFSETQ. This CDR3 contains 16 residues. CDR3 sequence: CASSKSRGKTGYEQYV. In nucleotides, the CDR3 is TGTGCCAGCAGCAAGAGTAGGGGAAAAACAGGGTACGAGCAGTACGTC.

This clone was observed a few times. The V call is TRBV24-1, the J call TRBJ1-6; D uncertain. The CDR3 length is 14 residues. With 5 bases removed from V and 8 bases from J, the gap between germline ends came to 12 bases. The germline gives CDR1 KGHDR, CDR2 SFDVKD. The CDR3 protein is CATSVSAGYSPLHF. In nucleotides, the CDR3 is TGTGCCACCAGTGTTTCGGCGGGGTATTCACCCCTCCACTTT.

This clone was recorded only once. V usage is TRBV5-4 and J usage is TRBJ2-5; no definite D call. This CDR3 contains 12 residues. The V end lost 4 bases, the J end lost 5 bases, and 9 bases lay between the germline ends. Germline CDR1 and CDR2: SGHNT and YYREEE (reference sequence). The CDR3 sequence: CASSVPGETQYF. Written as DNA, the CDR3 is TGTGCCAGCAGCGTACCCGGGGAGACCCAGTACTTC. The variable domain in full, with the rest retrieved from reference TRBV5-4 and TRBJ2-5, is ETGVTQSPTHLIKTRGQQVTLRCSSQSGHNTVSWYQQALGQGPQFIFQYYREEENGRGNFPPRFSGLQFPNYSSELNVNALELDDSALYLCASSVPGETQYFGPGTRLLVL.

This clone was seen once. This chain links TRBV6-2 or TRBV6-3 with TRBJ1-1; D is undetermined. V lost 2 bases and J 3 bases, leaving 7 bases between the germline ends. The length of the CDR3 is 13 residues. Germline loops: CDR1 MNHEY, CDR2 SVGEGT. CDR3 protein: CASSYRADTEAFF. CDR3 nucleotides: TGTGCCAGCAGTTACCGTGCGGACACTGAAGCTTTCTTT.

The rearrangement uses TRBV5-8 and TRBJ2-7; 9 bases are shared with TRBD2. The CDR3 sequence is 16 residues long. The germline V gene encodes CDR1 SGHTS and CDR2 YDEGEE. Trimming at V came to 1 base and at J to 4 bases, leaving 9 bases not matched to a gene. The DNA for the CDR3 is TGTGCCAGCAGCTTGCGGCTAGCGGGATTGTTGTACGAGCAGTACGTC. This translates into CASSLRLAGLLYEQYV.

This clone was counted only a few times. This chain connects TRBV19 to TRBJ1-5, with no clear D. V was trimmed by 6 bases and J by 3 bases, leaving 12 bases between them. Germline loops: CDR1 LNHDA, CDR2 SQIVND (reference sequence). The CDR3 totals 14 residues. The CDR3 DNA sequence: TGTGCCAGTAGGCGGGTGATAGACAATCAGCCCCAGCATTTT. This sequence encodes CASRRVIDNQPQHF. The whole variable domain, remainder taken from reference TRBV19 and TRBJ1-5, is DGGITQSPKYLFRKEGQNVTLSCEQNLNHDAMYWYRQDPGQGLRLIYYSQIVNDFQKGDIAEGYSVSREKKESFPLTVTSAQKNPTAFYLCASRRVIDNQPQHFGDGTRLSIL.

The chain employs TRBV9 and TRBJ2-1; 9 nucleotides agree with TRBD2. V lost 3 bases, J lost 8 bases, and 6 bases stayed unmatched. The CDR3 is 14 residues long. The germline gives CDR1 SGDLS, CDR2 YYNGEE. CDR3 sequence: CASSEAGTSYEQFF. The CDR3 DNA reads TGTGCCAGCAGCGAAGCCGGGACTAGCTATGAGCAGTTCTTC.

For the CDR3, the DNA is TGTGCCAGCAGCATGCGCACAGGGGCTCTTCGGTCCTACGAGCAGTACGTC. Encoded protein: CASSMRTGALRSYEQYV. The V and J genes are TRBV5-5 and TRBJ2-7, with 7 bases lining up with TRBD1. Trimming at V came to 4 bases and at J to 1 base, leaving 14 bases not matched to a gene. Germline lookup yields CDR1 SGHKS and CDR2 YYEKEE (reference sequence). The CDR3 sequence is 17 residues long.

The CDR3 loop is CASRILDSQETQYF. Here the CDR3 DNA reads TGTGCCAGCAGAATACTGGACAGCCAAGAGACCCAGTACTTC. This chain uses TRBV6-5 with TRBJ2-5; maybe TRBD1 (6 bases). CDR1 and CDR2 from the germline V gene are MNHEY and SVGAGI. The CDR3 is 14 amino acids. The V and J ends lost 6 bases and 1 base respectively, with 12 bases between them.

The chain carries TRBV18 and TRBJ1-4; 11 bases align to TRBD1. This CDR3 comprises 15 residues. J gave up 5 bases and V 4 bases, and 3 bases lay outside the gene matches. CDR1 is KGHSH, CDR2 LQKENI, per germline. CDR3 sequence (DNA): TGTGCCAGCTCACACGGGGACAGGGGGAATGAAAAACTGTTTTTT. This sequence encodes CASSHGDRGNEKLFF.

The rearrangement links TRBV7-9 to TRBJ1-2; D may be TRBD1 (6 bases). V was clipped by 3 bases and J by 2 bases, with 16 bases between them. Germline V CDR1 and CDR2: SEHNR, FQNEAQ (reference sequence). This CDR3 has 16 residues. Here the CDR3 reads CASSFGRGDRNYGYTF. The CDR3 region has the DNA TGTGCCAGCAGCTTCGGCAGGGGCGATAGAAACTATGGCTACACCTTC.

This chain links TRBV29-1 with TRBJ2-4; a possible D gene is TRBD1 (6 bases). The V gene lost 7 bases and the J gene lost 4 bases, with 17 bases spanning the gap. The CDR3 length is 14 residues. Germline loops: CDR1 SQVTM, CDR2 ANQGSEA. The CDR3 here is CSAESGQGKNIQYF. DNA for the CDR3: TGCAGCGCCGAAAGTGGGCAGGGGAAAAACATTCAGTACTTC.

The chain employs TRBV27 and TRBJ2-5; 14 bases match TRBD2. J was trimmed by 5 bases and V by 6 bases; bases with no gene match: 8. Germline V gene sequence: CDR1 MNHEY, CDR2 SMNVEV (reference sequence). This CDR3 is 16 amino acids long. The CDR3: CASRGLAGGPGETQYF. The DNA for the CDR3 is TGTGCCAGCAGAGGACTAGCGGGAGGTCCGGGGGAGACCCAGTACTTC.

The CDR3 here is CASSLDGGGGSPLHF. DNA of the CDR3: TGCGCCAGCAGCTTGGACGGCGGGGGAGGTTCACCCCTCCACTTT. The V gene is TRBV5-1, the J gene TRBJ1-6; D is perhaps TRBD1 (5 bases). This CDR3 is 15 amino acids long. V lost 0 bases to trimming and J lost 9 bases, with 13 bases between them. Germline lookup yields CDR1 SGHRS and CDR2 YFSETQ.

The V and J genes are TRBV4-1 and TRBJ2-2; D is perhaps TRBD2 (6 bases). The CDR3 contains 16 residues. The V gene's germline CDR1 is MGHRA and CDR2 YSYEKL. Trimming shortened V by 4 bases and J by 7 bases, and 19 bases separated the two germline ends. The CDR3 bases are TGCGCCAGCAGCCCCCGCTCCATAGCGGTTTACGGGGAGCTGTTTTTT. Amino acids: CASSPRSIAVYGELFF.

The chain joins TRBV19 to TRBJ1-2; tentative D call: TRBD1 (5 bases). The CDR3 covers 14 residues. Germline loops: CDR1 LNHDA, CDR2 SQIVND (reference sequence). The V and J ends lost 7 bases and 8 bases respectively, with 20 bases between them. The CDR3 region is CASIPTGRDGGYTF. CDR3 nucleotides: TGTGCCAGTATCCCGACCGGCAGGGATGGCGGCTACACCTTC.

This chain links TRBV28 with TRBJ1-5; D perhaps matches TRBD1 (6 bases). This CDR3 has 16 amino acids. V lost 5 bases and J lost 5, with 19 bases in between. CDR1 and CDR2 from the germline V gene are MDHEN and SYDVKM. CDR3 in amino acids: CASSTLKGGFDQPQHF. For the CDR3, the DNA is TGTGCCAGCAGTACTCTAAAGGGGGGGTTCGATCAGCCCCAGCATTTT.